This is a list of T cell receptor beta chains from one sample in a study of T-cell reconstitution after alpha-beta-depleted transplantation in children. Each CDR3 protein gets one entry after TCRdb re-called the PCR reads with MiXCR. The sample consists of more than 100,000 distinct CDR3 sequences, roughly 24% of them appearing once. Source: PBMCs, mostly from graft donor cells, taken 180 days after TCRalphabeta/CD19-depleted stem cell transplant. Receptor source: a male patient between 2 and 15 years old who had a stem cell transplant for chronic granulomatous disease, so the T cells may come from the graft donor. Each CDR3 is given with its conserved first and last residue. The order of the fields is J gene, clone size, V gene, D gene, CDR3 DNA, CDR3 protein. The D gene is left open where the match is weak. Size tells how often a clone was seen (once, few, many) or the class of an expanded clone, and some rows leave it out.

J gene: TRBJ2-7; clone size: many; V gene: TRBV12-3/TRBV12-4; D gene: TRBD2; CDR3 DNA: TGTGCCAGCAGACCCAGCGGGAAACTATACTACGAGCAGTACTTC; CDR3 protein: CASRPSGKLYYEQYF
J gene: TRBJ2-5; clone size: many; V gene: TRBV29-1; D gene: NA; CDR3 DNA: TGCAGCGTTGAACCGGACAGTCAAGAGACCCAGTACTTC; CDR3 protein: CSVEPDSQETQYF
J gene: TRBJ2-3; clone size: many; V gene: TRBV5-5; D gene: TRBD1; CDR3 DNA: TGTGCCAGCAGCTTGTTAGGACAGGGGGACACAGATACGCAGTATTTT; CDR3 protein: CASSLLGQGDTDTQYF
J gene: TRBJ2-5; clone size: few; V gene: TRBV29-1; D gene: TRBD2; CDR3 DNA: TGCAGCGTTGGACTAGCGGGAGGAAAGGAGACCCAGTACTTC; CDR3 protein: CSVGLAGGKETQYF
J gene: TRBJ1-4; clone size: NA; V gene: TRBV20-1; D gene: TRBD1; CDR3 DNA: TGCAGTGCTTTGACCGGGACAGGGAATGAAAAACTGTTTTTT; CDR3 protein: CSALTGTGNEKLFF
J gene: TRBJ2-7; clone size: NA; V gene: TRBV12-3/TRBV12-4; D gene: TRBD2; CDR3 DNA: TGTGCCAGCAGTAGGACTAGCGGGGGGGCCTACGAGCAGTACTTC; CDR3 protein: CASSRTSGGAYEQYF
J gene: TRBJ2-3; clone size: NA; V gene: TRBV29-1; D gene: NA; CDR3 DNA: TGCAGCGTTGGAGAGACAGATACGCAGTATTTT; CDR3 protein: CSVGETDTQYF
J gene: TRBJ2-2; clone size: few; V gene: TRBV28; D gene: NA; CDR3 DNA: TGTGCCAGCAGCATTCAGGGTAACACCGGGGAGCTGTTTTTT; CDR3 protein: CASSIQGNTGELFF
J gene: TRBJ2-5; clone size: NA; V gene: TRBV12-3/TRBV12-4; D gene: TRBD2; CDR3 DNA: TGTGCCAGCAGTCCCCGGGGAGGGATAGAGACCCAGTACTTC; CDR3 protein: CASSPRGGIETQYF
J gene: TRBJ2-3; clone size: NA; V gene: TRBV28; D gene: NA; CDR3 DNA: TGTGCCAGCACTTCCCCCGGGCAAGCTACGCAGTATTTT; CDR3 protein: CASTSPGQATQYF
J gene: TRBJ2-7; clone size: NA; V gene: TRBV5-1; D gene: TRBD2; CDR3 DNA: TGCGCCAGCAGCGATGAGGACAGTCCGGGACTAGCTGCCTACGAGCAGTACTTC; CDR3 protein: CASSDEDSPGLAAYEQYF
J gene: TRBJ1-1; clone size: NA; V gene: TRBV15; D gene: NA; CDR3 DNA: TGTGCCACCAGCAGAGATGGCCGCTACACTGAAGCTTTCTTT; CDR3 protein: CATSRDGRYTEAFF
J gene: TRBJ2-3; clone size: few; V gene: TRBV7-6; D gene: NA; CDR3 DNA: TGTGCCAGCAGCTTGAACCCAGATACGCAGTATTTT; CDR3 protein: CASSLNPDTQYF
J gene: TRBJ2-2; clone size: many; V gene: TRBV20-1; D gene: TRBD2; CDR3 DNA: TGCAGTGCTAGGACAACGACTAGCGCCCACACCGGGGAGCTGTTTTTT; CDR3 protein: CSARTTTSAHTGELFF
J gene: TRBJ2-7; clone size: many; V gene: TRBV20-1; D gene: NA; CDR3 DNA: TGCAGTGCTCCCCCAGTAAACGGAGCATACGAGCAGTACTTC; CDR3 protein: CSAPPVNGAYEQYF
J gene: TRBJ1-2; clone size: NA; V gene: TRBV12-5; D gene: NA; CDR3 DNA: TGTGCTAGTGGTTTGGTACGCGGCACGGATGGCTACACCTTC; CDR3 protein: CASGLVRGTDGYTF
J gene: TRBJ1-5; clone size: NA; V gene: TRBV12-3/TRBV12-4; D gene: NA; CDR3 DNA: TGTGCCAGCAGTTTAGCTGGTTCCAAGGGCAATCAGCCCCAGCATTTT; CDR3 protein: CASSLAGSKGNQPQHF
J gene: TRBJ2-4; clone size: few; V gene: TRBV12-3/TRBV12-4; D gene: NA; CDR3 DNA: TGTGCCAGCAGTCCGACGAGTAGGAGGAAAAACATTCAGTACTTC; CDR3 protein: CASSPTSRRKNIQYF
J gene: TRBJ2-2; clone size: once; V gene: TRBV12-3/TRBV12-4; D gene: TRBD2; CDR3 DNA: TGTGCCAGCAGTGCACTGTGGGAGGGATGGACCGGGGAGCTGTTTTTT; CDR3 protein: CASSALWEGWTGELFF
J gene: TRBJ2-3; clone size: NA; V gene: TRBV9; D gene: NA; CDR3 DNA: TGTGCCAGCAGCGGGATGGGACCCGCTGGGACAGATACGCAGTATTTT; CDR3 protein: CASSGMGPAGTDTQYF
J gene: TRBJ2-3; clone size: few; V gene: TRBV20-1; D gene: NA; CDR3 DNA: TGCAGTGCTAGAGACTATATTGAAGCAACAGATACGCAGTATTTT; CDR3 protein: CSARDYIEATDTQYF
J gene: TRBJ1-1; clone size: NA; V gene: TRBV3-1; D gene: TRBD1; CDR3 DNA: TGTGCCAGCAGCCAAGCTACTTACAGGGGAACTGAAGCTTTCTTT; CDR3 protein: CASSQATYRGTEAFF
J gene: TRBJ2-1; clone size: few; V gene: TRBV12-3/TRBV12-4; D gene: NA; CDR3 DNA: TGTGCCAGCAGTTTCTATAGCTACAATGAGCAGTTCTTC; CDR3 protein: CASSFYSYNEQFF
J gene: TRBJ2-3; clone size: NA; V gene: TRBV6-5; D gene: NA; CDR3 DNA: TGTGCCAGCAGTTACTCTCCTAGGGGGGCCAGGGATACGCAGTATTTT; CDR3 protein: CASSYSPRGARDTQYF